This is a list of T cell receptor beta chains from one sample in a study of T cells in Graves' hyperthyroidism and ophthalmopathy. One entry per CDR3 protein results from TCRdb running MiXCR on the multiplex PCR reads. This table holds 560,000 or so distinct CDR3 sequences, around 45% found once. Sequenced: peripheral blood or thyroid tissue (not recorded which). These receptors all stem from a woman aged 18-29 years with Graves' hyperthyroidism. Each CDR3 is given with its conserved first and last residue. A D gene is named only where the DNA matches it firmly. Clone size is stated in some rows and not others, as once, few, many or a class when expanded.

clone_size: few
d_call: -
v_call: TRBV20-1
j_call: TRBJ2-7
cdr3_nt: TGCAGTGCTAGAAGAACCCGGTTTCCCTACGAGCAGTACTTC
cdr3_aa: CSARRTRFPYEQYF

clone_size: -
d_call: -
v_call: TRBV2
j_call: TRBJ2-5
cdr3_nt: TGTGCCAGCAGTGAAGCGTTAGAGACCCAGTACTTC
cdr3_aa: CASSEALETQYF

clone_size: many
d_call: -
v_call: TRBV11-2
j_call: TRBJ1-2
cdr3_nt: TGTGCCAGCAGCTTAACGGACCAGAACTATGGCTACACCTTC
cdr3_aa: CASSLTDQNYGYTF

clone_size: -
d_call: -
v_call: TRBV10-3
j_call: TRBJ2-5
cdr3_nt: TGTGCCATCAGTTTTATTACAGGGATTTCGGAGACCCAGTACTTC
cdr3_aa: CAISFITGISETQYF

clone_size: -
d_call: TRBD1
v_call: TRBV7-9
j_call: TRBJ2-5
cdr3_nt: TGTGCCAGCAGTGTCTACAGGGGGCATCAAGAGACCCAGTACTTC
cdr3_aa: CASSVYRGHQETQYF

clone_size: -
d_call: TRBD2
v_call: TRBV19
j_call: TRBJ2-7
cdr3_nt: TGTGCCAGTAGTCTAGCGGGAGATTCCGCCTACGAGCAGTACTTC
cdr3_aa: CASSLAGDSAYEQYF

clone_size: many
d_call: -
v_call: TRBV29-1
j_call: TRBJ1-2
cdr3_nt: TGCAGCGTGACCTTGACTGCAAACTATGGCTACACCTTC
cdr3_aa: CSVTLTANYGYTF

clone_size: -
d_call: -
v_call: TRBV2
j_call: TRBJ2-6
cdr3_nt: TGTGCCAGCAGGGAGACAGGGGCCAACGTCCTGACTTTC
cdr3_aa: CASRETGANVLTF

clone_size: -
d_call: TRBD2
v_call: TRBV24-1
j_call: TRBJ2-5
cdr3_nt: TGTGCCACCAGTGCTTTAGCGGGAGAGGTTGAGACCCAGTACTTC
cdr3_aa: CATSALAGEVETQYF

clone_size: few
d_call: -
v_call: TRBV7-9
j_call: TRBJ2-7
cdr3_nt: TGTGCCAGCAGCTCCACGCAGAGGGAGCAAACCTACGAGCAGTACTTC
cdr3_aa: CASSSTQREQTYEQYF

clone_size: -
d_call: -
v_call: TRBV29-1
j_call: TRBJ1-4
cdr3_nt: TGCAGCGTTGAAGATCGGGGCAAGGGGCTGTTTTTT
cdr3_aa: CSVEDRGKGLFF

clone_size: -
d_call: TRBD2
v_call: TRBV11-1
j_call: TRBJ2-5
cdr3_nt: TGTGCCAGCAGCCGTAGCAGGACTAGCGGGACTACTCAAGAGACCCAGTACTTC
cdr3_aa: CASSRSRTSGTTQETQYF

clone_size: -
d_call: -
v_call: TRBV25-1
j_call: TRBJ1-1
cdr3_nt: TGTGCCAGCAGGGAAAACAACGCTGAAGCTTTCTTT
cdr3_aa: CASRENNAEAFF

clone_size: -
d_call: -
v_call: TRBV11-2
j_call: TRBJ2-5
cdr3_nt: TGTGCCAGCAGCTCGGAGAGGGAGACCCAGTACTTC
cdr3_aa: CASSSERETQYF

clone_size: few
d_call: -
v_call: TRBV19
j_call: TRBJ2-2
cdr3_nt: TGTGCCAGTAGTATCAGTCCAGCCCACACCGGGGAGCTGTTTTTT
cdr3_aa: CASSISPAHTGELFF

clone_size: few
d_call: -
v_call: TRBV7-2
j_call: TRBJ1-1
cdr3_nt: TGTGCCAGCAGCTTAGTTGCGTGGACTGAAGCTTTCTTT
cdr3_aa: CASSLVAWTEAFF

clone_size: many
d_call: -
v_call: TRBV2
j_call: TRBJ1-1
cdr3_nt: TGTGCCAGCAAGGTGGACACTGAAGCTTTCTTT
cdr3_aa: CASKVDTEAFF

clone_size: few
d_call: -
v_call: TRBV20-1
j_call: TRBJ2-5
cdr3_nt: TGCAGTGCTAGGGGCGAAGGGGGGGAGACCCAGTACTTC
cdr3_aa: CSARGEGGETQYF

clone_size: few
d_call: -
v_call: TRBV24-1
j_call: TRBJ1-1
cdr3_nt: TGTGCCAGCAGCGATACAGGGATTGAAGCTTTCTTT
cdr3_aa: CASSDTGIEAFF

clone_size: few
d_call: TRBD1
v_call: TRBV7-9
j_call: TRBJ2-7
cdr3_nt: TGTGCCAGCAGCCGTCCGGGACAGGCGGACGAGCAGTACTTC
cdr3_aa: CASSRPGQADEQYF

clone_size: -
d_call: -
v_call: TRBV20-1
j_call: TRBJ1-1
cdr3_nt: TGCAGTGCCGCTGGGTGGAACACTGAAGCTTTCTTT
cdr3_aa: CSAAGWNTEAFF

clone_size: few
d_call: -
v_call: TRBV19
j_call: TRBJ2-5
cdr3_nt: TGTGCCAGTAGTAAAGCAGTCGAGCGGACCCAGTACTTC
cdr3_aa: CASSKAVERTQYF

clone_size: -
d_call: -
v_call: TRBV12-5
j_call: TRBJ1-6
cdr3_nt: TGTGCTAGTGGTTTGGTAACGACCGCAAATTCACCCCTCCACTTT
cdr3_aa: CASGLVTTANSPLHF

clone_size: many
d_call: -
v_call: TRBV10-3
j_call: TRBJ1-5
cdr3_nt: TGTGCCATCAGTGACCTCGAAGGGGTAAACCAGCCCCAGCATTTT
cdr3_aa: CAISDLEGVNQPQHF

clone_size: once
d_call: -
v_call: TRBV10-2
j_call: TRBJ2-7
cdr3_nt: TGCGCCAGCAGTTACATTGGGGCATCGCGCGACGAGCAGTACTTC
cdr3_aa: CASSYIGASRDEQYF

clone_size: -
d_call: -
v_call: TRBV15
j_call: TRBJ2-7
cdr3_nt: TGTGCCACCAGCAGAGATGCAGGGAGGCAGCCCCAGCAGTACTTC
cdr3_aa: CATSRDAGRQPQQYF

clone_size: -
d_call: -
v_call: TRBV29-1
j_call: TRBJ1-2
cdr3_nt: TGCAGCATGACAGGCGGTTATGGCTACACCTTC
cdr3_aa: CSMTGGYGYTF

clone_size: -
d_call: -
v_call: TRBV2
j_call: TRBJ2-6
cdr3_nt: TGTGCCAGCAGTCGGGACCTTGGGGCCAACGTCCTGACTTTC
cdr3_aa: CASSRDLGANVLTF

clone_size: many
d_call: -
v_call: TRBV20-1
j_call: TRBJ1-1
cdr3_nt: TGCAGTGCTAGTTACAGACTTGAAGCTTTCTTT
cdr3_aa: CSASYRLEAFF

clone_size: -
d_call: TRBD2
v_call: TRBV19
j_call: TRBJ2-5
cdr3_nt: TGTGCCAGTAGTCCCGGGACTAGCGGGATGGCGTGGGAGACCCAGTACTTC
cdr3_aa: CASSPGTSGMAWETQYF

clone_size: many
d_call: -
v_call: TRBV12-3/TRBV12-4
j_call: TRBJ1-3
cdr3_nt: TGTGCCAGCAGTCCAACAGGGCCTGGAAACACCATATATTTT
cdr3_aa: CASSPTGPGNTIYF

clone_size: few
d_call: TRBD2
v_call: TRBV5-1
j_call: TRBJ2-5
cdr3_nt: TGCGCCAGCAGCTTAGCGGGGCCTAACCAAGAGACCCAGTACTTC
cdr3_aa: CASSLAGPNQETQYF

clone_size: -
d_call: -
v_call: TRBV5-6
j_call: TRBJ1-2
cdr3_nt: TGTGCCAGCAGCTTGGAACTTGGGCGAGGCTACACCTTC
cdr3_aa: CASSLELGRGYTF

clone_size: few
d_call: -
v_call: TRBV7-2
j_call: TRBJ2-5
cdr3_nt: TGCGCCAGCAGCCAAGATCAGGGGGGGGAGACCCAGTACTTC
cdr3_aa: CASSQDQGGETQYF

clone_size: -
d_call: TRBD1
v_call: TRBV29-1
j_call: TRBJ1-1
cdr3_nt: TGCAGCGATGGGACAGGGGGCGAAGCTTTCTTT
cdr3_aa: CSDGTGGEAFF

clone_size: few
d_call: -
v_call: TRBV6-4
j_call: TRBJ2-2
cdr3_nt: TGTGCCAGCAGTGACGGCACCGGGGAGCTGTTTTTT
cdr3_aa: CASSDGTGELFF

clone_size: many
d_call: -
v_call: TRBV20-1
j_call: TRBJ2-6
cdr3_nt: TGCAGTGCTAGAGTTAAGCCTGGGGCCAACGTCCTGACTTTC
cdr3_aa: CSARVKPGANVLTF

clone_size: -
d_call: -
v_call: TRBV4-3
j_call: TRBJ1-1
cdr3_nt: TGCGCCAGCAGCCAAGAACCGACACCTATGAACACTGAAGCTTTCTTT
cdr3_aa: CASSQEPTPMNTEAFF

clone_size: -
d_call: -
v_call: TRBV15
j_call: TRBJ2-2
cdr3_nt: TGTGCCACCAGCGTTACAGGATCGAACACCGGGGAGCTGTTTTTT
cdr3_aa: CATSVTGSNTGELFF

clone_size: few
d_call: TRBD1
v_call: TRBV24-1
j_call: TRBJ1-1
cdr3_nt: TGTGCCACCAGTGATGCGGGACAGGCTTTCTTT
cdr3_aa: CATSDAGQAFF

clone_size: -
d_call: TRBD1
v_call: TRBV25-1
j_call: TRBJ1-2
cdr3_nt: TGTGCTAGAGATCACCCTGGACAGGGCGGCTATGGCTACACCTTC
cdr3_aa: CARDHPGQGGYGYTF

clone_size: many
d_call: -
v_call: TRBV2
j_call: TRBJ1-5
cdr3_nt: TGTGCCAGCAGTGAATCCCCTGCCAGCAATCAGCCCCAGCATTTT
cdr3_aa: CASSESPASNQPQHF

clone_size: many
d_call: -
v_call: TRBV24-1
j_call: TRBJ1-2
cdr3_nt: TGTGCCACCAGTACCTCAACCAGTCGTAACTATGGCTACACCTTC
cdr3_aa: CATSTSTSRNYGYTF

clone_size: -
d_call: TRBD1
v_call: TRBV10-3
j_call: TRBJ2-5
cdr3_nt: TGTGCCATCAGTGAGACGGGGACAGGGTGGGAGACCCAGTACTTC
cdr3_aa: CAISETGTGWETQYF